Following are 24 T cell receptor beta chains from one sample sequenced in a study of beta chain features in type 1 diabetes. The study, taken as a whole, reports: Shorter TCRB CDR3s, moderately but significantly so, were found in Type 1 diabetes patients in all four CD4+ subsets.

Reverse transcribing all isolated RNA meant expressed TCRB transcripts were sequenced. TCRdb keeps only in-frame clones here, not all; method: immunoSEQ multiplex PCR. The sample has more than 300,000 clones, roughly an eighth seen once. The antigens for these receptors are not known. The sequenced sample consisted of naive CD4+ T cells from blood. These receptors were collected from a young woman with type 1 diabetes.

This rearrangement joins TRBV9 to TRBJ2-4; TRBD1 agrees at 10 bases. Germline V gene sequence: CDR1 SGDLS, CDR2 YYNGEE. Trimming removed 0 bases from V and 8 bases from J; junction bases left unmatched: 8. This CDR3 has 16 residues. The CDR3 DNA is TGTGCCAGCAGCGTAGATGGGGGGACAGGGGATTACATTCAGTACTTC. This sequence encodes CASSVDGGTGDYIQYF.

This clone was observed a few times. This chain links TRBV5-4 with TRBJ2-7, with 7 nucleotides matching TRBD1. The CDR3 length is 14 residues. The germline V gene has CDR1 SGHNT and CDR2 YYREEE (reference sequence). Trimming cost V 3 bases and J 2 bases; bases outside gene matches: 5. CDR3 sequence (DNA): TGTGCCAGCAGCTCCAGACAGGGCGCCTACGAGCAGTACTTC. It specifies CASSSRQGAYEQYF.

This sequence joins TRBV28 and TRBJ2-7; tentatively, D is TRBD2 (5 bases). Trimming cost V 4 bases and J 12 bases, with 16 bases left between them. Germline CDR1 MDHEN, CDR2 SYDVKM. The CDR3 sequence is 12 residues long. The CDR3 here is CASSSHPGDLYF. The CDR3 nucleotides read TGTGCCAGCAGTTCCCACCCCGGGGATCTGTACTTC.

On this clone: The junction shows a germline mismatch at one end, possibly a read error. The sample carries other DNA sequences with the same CDR3. The rearrangement links TRBV27 to TRBJ2-6; tentative D call: TRBD1 (5 bases). The V gene's germline CDR1 is MNHEY and CDR2 SMNVEV (reference sequence). CDR3 size: 16 residues. CDR3 region: CASSGGIGSGANVLTF. In nucleotides, the CDR3 is TGTGCCAGCAGCGGCGGAATAGGATCTGGGGCCAACGTCCTAACTTTC.

This chain joins TRBV9 and TRBJ2-7; unclear D gene. The germline V gene has CDR1 SGDLS and CDR2 YYNGEE. Trimming stripped 0 bases from V and 2 bases from J, with 6 bases between. The CDR3 runs to 13 residues. The chain's CDR3 is CASSVGSPYEQYF. The CDR3 coding sequence is TGTGCCAGCAGCGTAGGTTCTCCCTACGAGCAGTACTTC.

J is TRBJ1-2 and V is TRBV9, with TRBD1 matching over 8 bases. CDR1 is SGDLS and CDR2 is YYNGEE in the germline V gene. CDR3 length equals 17 residues. J was trimmed by 6 bases and V by 3 bases; bases with no gene match: 16. Written as DNA, the CDR3 is TGTGCCAGCAGCGCGATTCATTTCGGGCAGGGGGCCGATGGCTACACCTTC. It translates to CASSAIHFGQGADGYTF.

The gene calls are TRBV7-2 and TRBJ2-2, with D possibly TRBD2 on 5 matching bases. The germline gives CDR1 SGHTA, CDR2 FQGNSA. With 5 bases removed from V and 2 bases from J, the gap between germline ends came to 15 bases. The CDR3 contains 16 residues. The CDR3 loop is CASSPPQGRNTGELFF. The DNA of the CDR3 is TGTGCCAGCAGCCCCCCTCAAGGGAGAAACACCGGGGAGCTGTTTTTT.

There are a few counts of this clone. This chain connects TRBV6-6 to TRBJ2-5, with 9 bases lining up with TRBD1. Germline V gene lookup returns CDR1 MNHNY and CDR2 SVGAGI (reference sequence). The CDR3 contains 16 residues. V lost 0 bases, J lost 3 bases, and 5 bases stayed unmatched. The CDR3 bases are TGTGCCAGCAGTTACTCTCCGGGGACAGGGAAAGAGACCCAGTACTTC. It yields the protein CASSYSPGTGKETQYF.

This chain connects TRBV5-1 to TRBJ2-1, with TRBD1 matching 9 bases. The CDR3 is 15 residues long. The trim removed 4 bases at V and 6 bases at J, leaving 8 bases unmatched. In germline, CDR1 is SGHRS, CDR2 YFSETQ. The CDR3: CASSPSGQGSNEQFF. DNA for the CDR3: TGCGCCAGCAGCCCATCTGGACAGGGGAGCAATGAGCAGTTCTTC. The entire variable domain, with the rest obtained from reference TRBV5-1 and TRBJ2-1, is as follows: KAGVTQTPRYLIKTRGQQVTLSCSPISGHRSVSWYQQTPGQGLQFLFEYFSETQRNKGNFPGRFSGRQFSNSRSEMNVSTLELGDSALYLCASSPSGQGSNEQFFGPGTRLTVL.

This clone was seen only a few times. CDR3 region: CASSSHLLSTNTEAFF. The CDR3, as DNA: TGTGCCAGCAGCTCTCATTTGCTGAGCACCAACACTGAAGCTTTCTTT. The chain has TRBV13 and TRBJ1-1; D gene uncertain. V was trimmed by 4 bases and J by 2 bases, leaving 17 bases between them. This CDR3 contains 16 residues. Germline loops: CDR1 PRHDT, CDR2 FYEKMQ (reference sequence). The full variable domain, its missing parts supplied by reference TRBV13 and TRBJ1-1, is AAGVIQSPRHLIKEKRETATLKCYPIPRHDTVYWYQQGPGQDPQFLISFYEKMQSDKGSIPDRFSAQQFSDYHSELNMSSLELGDSALYFCASSSHLLSTNTEAFFGQGTRLTVV.

The rearrangement uses TRBV4-1 and TRBJ2-1; the match to TRBD2 covers 8 bases. V shed 4 bases and J 8 bases; nucleotides not matched to a gene: 13. CDR3 length: 16 residues. In germline, CDR1 is MGHRA, CDR2 YSYEKL. CDR3 in amino acids: CASSRDSGDPGDEQFF. CDR3 coding DNA: TGCGCCAGCAGCCGCGATAGCGGGGACCCGGGGGATGAGCAGTTCTTC.

A few counts support this clone. The CDR3 DNA is TGTGCCAGCAGCGACCGGGACAGCTCTGGAAACACCATATATTTT. It yields the protein CASSDRDSSGNTIYF. The chain joins TRBV7-2 to TRBJ1-3; 7 bases map to TRBD1. Trimming removed 5 bases from V and 0 bases from J; junction bases left unmatched: 4. The germline CDR1 and CDR2 sequences are SGHTA and FQGNSA. The CDR3 is made up of 15 amino acids.

This clone has just a few counts. The V and J genes are TRBV7-9 and TRBJ2-4; no definite D call. The V end lost 5 bases, the J end lost 7 bases, and 15 bases lay between the germline ends. The germline gives CDR1 SEHNR, CDR2 FQNEAQ (reference sequence). This CDR3 is 14 amino acids long. The CDR3 here is CASSPEVPRNIQYF. The CDR3 nucleotides are TGTGCCAGCAGCCCCGAGGTCCCAAGGAACATTCAGTACTTC.

The chain has TRBV11-2 and TRBJ2-2; the D is unclear. The length of the CDR3 is 14 residues. Germline V gene lookup returns CDR1 SGHAT and CDR2 FQNNGV. Deletions cut 1 base from V and 3 bases from J, with 6 bases between. This chain's CDR3 is CASSLGSYTGELFF. The CDR3 DNA reads TGTGCCAGCAGCTTAGGTAGCTACACCGGGGAGCTGTTTTTT.

This clone was detected a few times. CDR3 loop: CASSKGRQGRGKNIQYF. The CDR3 DNA follows: TGTGCCAGCAGCAAAGGGAGACAGGGGAGGGGCAAAAACATTCAGTACTTC. The chain recombines TRBV21-1 with TRBJ2-4; the table calls TRBD1, which could not be checked here. TRBV21-1 corresponds to a pseudogene. This CDR3 is built from 17 residues.

This clone occurred a few times. V is TRBV6-4 and J is TRBJ2-3; 7 bases line up with TRBD2. Germline V CDR1 and CDR2: MRHNA, SNTAGT. This CDR3 spans 13 amino acids. V trimming: 5 bases; J trimming: 5 bases; junction bases outside the gene matches: 4. DNA of the CDR3: TGTGCCAGCAGTCATTTAGCGGGAGATACGCAGTATTTT. This codes for CASSHLAGDTQYF.

There are a few counts of this clone. The V call is TRBV7-6, the J call TRBJ1-3, with a tentative D call TRBD1 (6 bases). Germline-derived CDR1 and CDR2 are SGHVS and FNYEAQ. Deletions cut 3 bases from V and 0 bases from J, with 6 bases between. The CDR3 spans 14 residues. The CDR3 DNA follows: TGTGCCAGCAGCTTGGACAGCTCTGGAAACACCATATATTTT. This encodes CASSLDSSGNTIYF.

Only a few counts were recorded for this clone. The V call is TRBV4-3, the J call TRBJ2-7, with TRBD1 matching 7 bases. J lost 2 bases, V lost 1 base, and 8 bases had no gene match. The CDR3 loop spans 16 amino acids. Germline values: CDR1 LGHNA, CDR2 YSLEER. CDR3 residues: CASSQGAGTATYEQYF. The CDR3, as DNA: TGCGCCAGCAGCCAAGGTGCCGGGACAGCAACCTACGAGCAGTACTTC.

This clone was seen only a few times. The gene calls are TRBV7-2 and TRBJ2-3; 10 nucleotides agree with TRBD2. The V gene end was trimmed by 5 bases and the J gene end by 1 base; junction bases not matched to a gene: 6. The V gene's germline CDR1 is SGHTA and CDR2 FQGNSA. CDR3 size: 16 residues. In DNA form, the CDR3 reads TGTGCCAGCAGCCCCGGGACTAGCGCCCGCACAGATACGCAGTATTTT. Its protein product is CASSPGTSARTDTQYF.

The rearrangement joins TRBV5-1 to TRBJ2-3; 9 bases align to TRBD1. CDR3 size: 16 residues. Per the germline V gene, CDR1 is SGHRS and CDR2 is YFSETQ. Germline trimming cut 6 bases from V and 2 bases from J; bases unmatched to any gene: 10. Written as DNA, the CDR3 is TGCGCCAGCATCGCGGGACAGGGACCAAACACAGATACGCAGTATTTT. Residues: CASIAGQGPNTDTQYF. Combining the CDR3 with reference TRBV5-1 and TRBJ2-3 gives the whole variable domain KAGVTQTPRYLIKTRGQQVTLSCSPISGHRSVSWYQQTPGQGLQFLFEYFSETQRNKGNFPGRFSGRQFSNSRSEMNVSTLELGDSALYLCASIAGQGPNTDTQYFGPGTRLTVL.

The genes are TRBV25-1 and TRBJ1-1; 7 positions agree with TRBD1. The CDR3 is 16 residues long. In germline, CDR1 is MGHDK, CDR2 SYGVNS. The ends lost 3 bases at V and 0 bases at J; junction bases unmatched: 7. The CDR3 loop is CASSDSNRGLNTEAFF. For the CDR3, the DNA is TGTGCCAGCAGTGATTCCAACAGGGGACTGAACACTGAAGCTTTCTTT. Together with reference TRBV25-1 and TRBJ1-1, the CDR3 gives the full variable domain: EADIYQTPRYLVIGTGKKITLECSQTMGHDKMYWYQQDPGMELHLIHYSYGVNSTEKGDLSSESTVSRIRTEHFPLTLESARPSHTSQYLCASSDSNRGLNTEAFFGQGTRLTVV.

This clone came up a few times. J is TRBJ2-5 and V is TRBV20-1; no firm D call. The CDR3 spans 10 residues. Germline CDR1 DFQATT, CDR2 SNEGSKA (reference sequence). Trimming pared 7 bases from V and 3 bases from J, leaving 6 bases between. CDR3 loop: CSVAEETQYF. DNA of the CDR3: TGCAGTGTGGCGGAAGAGACCCAGTACTTC.

This clone was observed a few times. The chain joins TRBV5-1 to TRBJ2-5, with 7 bases lining up with TRBD1. The ends lost 4 bases at V and 3 bases at J; junction bases unmatched: 6. Germline CDR1 SGHRS, CDR2 YFSETQ. The CDR3 contains 14 residues. DNA for the CDR3: TGCGCCAGCAGCGAGACACAGGGGAAAGAGACCCAGTACTTC. Its translation is CASSETQGKETQYF.

This clone has only a few counts. The J gene is TRBJ2-5, the V gene TRBV2; D ambiguous. CDR3 length: 14 residues. With 4 bases removed from V and 3 bases from J, the gap between germline ends came to 12 bases. Germline V gene data show CDR1 as SNHLY and CDR2 as FYNNEI. CDR3 residues: CASSADRSEETQYF. CDR3 nucleotide sequence: TGTGCCAGCAGTGCGGATAGGAGTGAAGAGACCCAGTACTTC.